This T cell receptor beta chain is from a study of tumor-infiltrating lymphocytes in primary liver carcinoma. Study-wide context: Resecting the tumor surgically was how the patients' primary liver carcinoma was treated. Tumor staging was T1-T3 N0M0; sizes spanned roughly 4.2 to 11 cm across. Samples returned roughly 3.65 to 7.5 million productive TCRbeta reads, a yield that was similar across tissue types.

Using a constant-region primer together with ProtoScript II reverse transcriptase, TCR beta cDNA was made from 500 to 650 ng of total RNA. Libraries of TCR beta came from three nested multiplex PCR rounds with slightly modified ARM-PCR. Forward primers for TRBV1-TRBV30 and a C-beta reverse primer served the first two PCR rounds, at around 9 cycles each. TCRdb passed the multiplex PCR reads through MiXCR, listing each CDR3 protein once. The sample carries a few hundred thousand distinct CDR3 sequences, about 50% recorded once. Alongside blood RNA obtained from unsorted whole blood, germline DNA was also extracted. CDR3 length: 16 amino acids. V dropped 5 bases and J dropped 7; count of bases not matched to a gene: 9. This clonotype appeared a few times.

Sample: peripheral blood. This clonotype was obtained from a woman in her twenties or thirties with primary liver carcinoma and hepatitis B virus infection. The rearrangement joins TRBV12-3 or TRBV12-4 to TRBJ1-4, with 11 positions matching TRBD1. The CDR3 loop reads CASSTGQGALGEKLFF. CDR3 coding DNA: TGTGCCAGCAGTACCGGACAGGGGGCGCTTGGTGAAAAACTGTTTTTT.